These T cell receptor beta chains were read from a single sample in a study of human T cells and chemical hapten exposure. TCRdb processed the RACE reads anew with MiXCR; each CDR3 protein has one entry. Counted here are approximately 77,000 distinct CDR3 sequences, approximately 8% occurring once; the ten biggest clones make up approximately 1.5%. The specimen comprised whole blood, sampled in connection with sensitization to the hapten diphenylcyclopropenone (DPC). The receptors originated from a woman in her twenties or thirties with alopecia areata. Some clones in this sample may be carry-over from other donors' samples. Both conserved end residues are part of each CDR3. The D gene is left open where the match is weak. Clone size is shown for a subset of rows, as once, few, many or a class of expanded clone.

few,-,TRBV30,TRBJ1-2,CAWSYIQGLIGYTF,TGTGCCTGGAGCTATATACAGGGCCTGATCGGCTACACCTTC
-,TRBD1,TRBV27,TRBJ1-5,CASSPQGQQNQPQHF,TGTGCCAGCAGTCCCCAGGGACAGCAAAATCAGCCCCAGCATTTT
few,-,TRBV7-6,TRBJ1-1,CASSLVAPAGKIMNTEAFF,TGTGCCAGCAGCTTAGTAGCCCCTGCGGGCAAGATCATGAACACTGAAGCTTTCTTT
many,TRBD1,TRBV7-8,TRBJ1-1,CASSPGTGYRGTEAFF,TGTGCCAGCAGTCCCGGGACAGGGTATAGGGGCACTGAAGCTTTCTTT
many,TRBD2,TRBV6-6,TRBJ2-3,CTTSGGADTQYF,TGTACGACTAGCGGGGGGGCAGATACGCAGTATTTT
many,-,TRBV12-3/TRBV12-4,TRBJ1-1,CASIRDTNTEAFF,TGTGCCAGCATCCGGGACACGAACACTGAAGCTTTCTTT
many,-,TRBV5-4,TRBJ1-2,CASSSDKSIFGNYGYTF,TGTGCCAGCAGCTCCGACAAAAGCATCTTTGGAAACTATGGCTACACCTTC
many,TRBD1,TRBV5-4,TRBJ2-7,CASSSTGTGSYEQYF,TGTGCCAGCAGCTCGACCGGGACAGGGTCCTACGAGCAGTACTTC
many,-,TRBV6-1,TRBJ1-4,CASSGRVNEKLFF,TGTGCCAGCAGTGGCAGGGTGAATGAAAAACTGTTTTTT
-,TRBD1,TRBV10-3,TRBJ1-2,CAITHGGTGYGYTF,TGTGCCATCACCCACGGCGGGACAGGGTATGGCTACACCTTC
many,-,TRBV20-1,TRBJ2-5,CSASMWDRETQYF,TGCAGTGCTAGTATGTGGGATCGAGAGACCCAGTACTTC
many,-,TRBV12-3/TRBV12-4,TRBJ1-1,CASSLGREGTEAFF,TGTGCCAGCAGTTTAGGGAGGGAGGGTACTGAAGCTTTCTTT
many,-,TRBV12-3/TRBV12-4,TRBJ1-6,CASSLQSLGTSPLHF,TGTGCCAGCAGCTTACAAAGCTTAGGGACTTCTCCCCTCCACTTT
many,-,TRBV7-9,TRBJ2-7,CASSLYTYEQYF,TGTGCCAGCAGCTTATATACCTACGAGCAGTACTTC
-,-,TRBV30,TRBJ2-7,CAWTPGPDYEQYF,TGTGCCTGGACTCCGGGACCTGACTACGAGCAGTACTTC
few,-,TRBV5-1,TRBJ2-7,CASSDIGPYEQYF,TGCGCCAGCAGCGACATCGGTCCCTACGAGCAGTACTTC
many,-,TRBV2,TRBJ1-1,CASTRAMNTEAFF,TGTGCCAGCACCCGAGCTATGAACACTGAAGCTTTCTTT
many,-,TRBV7-8,TRBJ2-3,CASSLDGGNTDTQYF,TGTGCCAGCAGCTTAGACGGGGGCAACACAGATACGCAGTATTTT
-,-,TRBV5-4,TRBJ2-5,CASSLGRFETQYF,TGTGCCAGCAGCTTGGGGCGTTTTGAGACCCAGTACTTC
many,-,TRBV20-1,TRBJ1-1,CSAEPGHGTEAFF,TGCAGTGCCGAACCGGGACATGGAACTGAAGCTTTCTTT
many,-,TRBV5-1,TRBJ2-3,CASRKNGANTDTQYF,TGCGCCAGCAGAAAAAACGGGGCTAACACAGATACGCAGTATTTT
many,-,TRBV7-2,TRBJ2-3,CASSLGSRVETDTQYF,TGTGCCAGCAGCTTAGGTTCCAGGGTTGAGACAGATACGCAGTATTTT
many,TRBD2,TRBV20-1,TRBJ2-7,CSARRGGDYEQYF,TGCAGTGCCAGGCGGGGGGGCGACTACGAGCAGTACTTC
few,-,TRBV7-2,TRBJ1-4,CASSLYLEEKLFF,TGTGCCAGCAGCTTATATCTTGAGGAAAAACTGTTTTTT
many,-,TRBV20-1,TRBJ1-5,CSARSRGRYSNQPQHF,TGCAGTGCTAGATCCCGGGGCCGGTATAGCAATCAGCCCCAGCATTTT
many,TRBD2,TRBV7-2,TRBJ2-3,CASSPGTSGPDTQYF,TGTGCCAGCAGCCCCGGGACTAGCGGCCCAGATACGCAGTATTTT
many,TRBD2,TRBV20-1,TRBJ2-1,CSAREVRGATEQFF,TGCAGTGCTAGAGAGGTGCGGGGGGCCACCGAGCAGTTCTTC
many,TRBD2,TRBV5-1,TRBJ2-1,CASRTPGLAAYNEQFF,TGCGCCAGCAGAACGCCGGGACTAGCGGCCTACAATGAGCAGTTCTTC
many,-,TRBV29-1,TRBJ2-7,CSVEYGSEYEQYF,TGCAGCGTTGAGTACGGGTCGGAGTACGAGCAGTACTTC
many,-,TRBV5-1,TRBJ2-5,CASSLGPGKETQYF,TGCGCCAGCAGCTTGGGCCCCGGCAAAGAGACCCAGTACTTC
many,-,TRBV7-9,TRBJ2-1,CASSRLNRWAVNEQFF,TGTGCCAGCAGCCGACTCAACAGGTGGGCGGTCAATGAGCAGTTCTTC
many,-,TRBV12-3/TRBV12-4,TRBJ2-3,CASSLGGQLSTDTQYF,TGTGCCAGCAGTTTAGGAGGACAACTAAGCACAGATACGCAGTATTTT
many,-,TRBV21-1,TRBJ1-3,CASSDGGAGQYGNTIYF,TGTGCCAGCAGCGACGGGGGGGCAGGGCAGTATGGAAACACCATATATTTT
-,TRBD2,TRBV5-1,TRBJ2-7,CASSLGSGGAWEQYF,TGCGCCAGCAGCTTGGGTAGCGGGGGGGCCTGGGAGCAGTACTTC
many,TRBD2,TRBV10-3,TRBJ2-3,CAIRGAPGTSGEDGTDTQYF,TGTGCCATCAGGGGAGCTCCCGGGACTAGCGGGGAGGATGGCACAGATACGCAGTATTTT
few,TRBD1,TRBV14,TRBJ1-2,CASSRGDRNYGYTF,TGTGCCAGCAGCCGAGGGGACAGAAACTATGGCTACACCTTC
-,-,TRBV12-3/TRBV12-4,TRBJ1-5,CASSHSQPQHF,TGTGCCAGCAGCCACTCTCAGCCCCAGCATTTT
-,-,TRBV21-1,TRBJ1-2,CASSKGRGTEHNYGYTF,TGTGCCAGCAGCAAGGGCAGGGGGACGGAACATAACTATGGCTACACCTTC
many,-,TRBV12-3/TRBV12-4,TRBJ1-4,CASRRGQWSEKLFF,TGTGCCAGCAGACGAGGGCAGTGGAGTGAAAAACTGTTTTTT
-,-,TRBV30,TRBJ1-4,CAWSASGGRGNEKLFF,TGTGCCTGGAGTGCATCGGGTGGTCGTGGGAATGAAAAACTGTTTTTT
few,TRBD1,TRBV5-1,TRBJ1-1,CASSFPGQEAFF,TGCGCCAGCAGCTTCCCGGGACAGGAAGCTTTCTTT
many,-,TRBV6-6,TRBJ2-5,CASSYSWELQETQYF,TGTGCCAGCAGTTACTCTTGGGAGTTACAAGAGACCCAGTACTTC
many,-,TRBV6-1,TRBJ1-2,CASSFTETINYGYTF,TGTGCCAGCAGTTTTACAGAGACTATTAACTATGGCTACACCTTC
many,-,TRBV12-3/TRBV12-4,TRBJ2-3,CASSPSTGALDTQYF,TGTGCCAGCAGTCCTTCCACCGGGGCCCTAGATACGCAGTATTTT
-,-,TRBV7-9,TRBJ1-3,CASITGGIGNTIYF,TGTGCCAGCATCACTGGGGGAATTGGAAACACCATATATTTT
few,-,TRBV7-8,TRBJ2-3,CASSLLGLRFTDTQYF,TGTGCCAGCAGCTTATTAGGACTACGATTCACAGATACGCAGTATTTT
-,-,TRBV12-3/TRBV12-4,TRBJ2-2,CASSTYTGELFF,TGTGCCAGCAGCACGTACACCGGGGAGCTGTTTTTT
many,-,TRBV7-2,TRBJ2-7,CASSPSQGYEQYF,TGTGCCAGCAGCCCATCACAGGGCTACGAGCAGTACTTC
many,-,TRBV4-1,TRBJ1-4,CASSQDGLNLEKLFF,TGCGCCAGCAGCCAAGATGGGTTGAATCTTGAAAAACTGTTTTTT
few,-,TRBV7-9,TRBJ1-6,CASSLVRSSYNSPLHF,TGTGCCAGCAGCTTAGTTCGGAGCTCCTATAATTCACCCCTCCACTTT
many,TRBD2,TRBV7-9,TRBJ2-3,CASRAGLALGTQYF,TGTGCCAGCCGGGCGGGACTAGCCTTGGGTACGCAGTATTTT